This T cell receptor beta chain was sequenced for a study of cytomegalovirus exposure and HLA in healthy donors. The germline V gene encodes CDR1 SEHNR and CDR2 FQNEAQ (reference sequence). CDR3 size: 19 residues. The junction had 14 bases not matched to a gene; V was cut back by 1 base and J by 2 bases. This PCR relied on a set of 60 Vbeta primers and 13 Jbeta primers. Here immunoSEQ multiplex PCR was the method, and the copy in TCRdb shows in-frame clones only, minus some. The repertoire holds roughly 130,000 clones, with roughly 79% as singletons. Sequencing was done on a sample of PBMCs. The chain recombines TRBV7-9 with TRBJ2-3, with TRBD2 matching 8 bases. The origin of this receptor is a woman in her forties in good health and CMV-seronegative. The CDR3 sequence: CASSLGYSGTSPPTDTQYF. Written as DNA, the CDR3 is TGTGCCAGCAGCTTAGGATATAGCGGGACCTCTCCGCCCACAGATACGCAGTATTTT.